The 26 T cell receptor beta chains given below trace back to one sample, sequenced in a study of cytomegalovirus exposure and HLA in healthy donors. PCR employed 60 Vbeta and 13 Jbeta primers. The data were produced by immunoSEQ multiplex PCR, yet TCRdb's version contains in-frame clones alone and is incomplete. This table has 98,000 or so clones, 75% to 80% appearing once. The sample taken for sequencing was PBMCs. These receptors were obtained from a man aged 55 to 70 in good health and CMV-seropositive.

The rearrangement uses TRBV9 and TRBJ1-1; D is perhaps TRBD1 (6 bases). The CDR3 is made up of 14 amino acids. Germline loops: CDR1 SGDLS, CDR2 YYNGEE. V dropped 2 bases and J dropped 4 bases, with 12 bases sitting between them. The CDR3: CASSVYRESTEAFF. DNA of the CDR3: TGTGCCAGCAGCGTTTACAGGGAGAGCACTGAAGCTTTCTTT.

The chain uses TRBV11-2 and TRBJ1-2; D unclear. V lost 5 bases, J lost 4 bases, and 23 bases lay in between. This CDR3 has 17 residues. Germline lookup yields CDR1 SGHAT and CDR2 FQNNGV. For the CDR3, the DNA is TGTGCCAGCAGCCCCGCCGTCCTTCCGACTGGGTTCTATGGCTACACCTTC. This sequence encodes CASSPAVLPTGFYGYTF.

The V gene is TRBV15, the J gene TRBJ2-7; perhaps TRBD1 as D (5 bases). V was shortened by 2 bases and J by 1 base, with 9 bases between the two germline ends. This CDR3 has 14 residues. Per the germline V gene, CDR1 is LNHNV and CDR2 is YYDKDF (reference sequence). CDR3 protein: CATSRKDRSYEQYF. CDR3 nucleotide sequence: TGTGCCACCAGCAGAAAAGACAGATCCTACGAGCAGTACTTC.

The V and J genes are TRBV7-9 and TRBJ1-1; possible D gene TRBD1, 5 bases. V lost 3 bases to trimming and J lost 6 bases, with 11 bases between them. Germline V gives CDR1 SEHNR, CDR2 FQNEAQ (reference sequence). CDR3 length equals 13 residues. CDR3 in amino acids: CASSFWGGAEAFF. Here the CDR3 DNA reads TGTGCCAGCAGCTTTTGGGGGGGTGCTGAAGCTTTCTTT.

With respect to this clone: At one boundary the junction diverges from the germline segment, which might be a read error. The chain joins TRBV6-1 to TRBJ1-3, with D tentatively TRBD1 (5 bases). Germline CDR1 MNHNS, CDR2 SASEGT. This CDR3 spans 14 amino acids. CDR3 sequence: CAISDTGSGNTIYF. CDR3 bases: TGTGCCATCAGTGACACAGGCTCTGGAAACACCATATATTTT.

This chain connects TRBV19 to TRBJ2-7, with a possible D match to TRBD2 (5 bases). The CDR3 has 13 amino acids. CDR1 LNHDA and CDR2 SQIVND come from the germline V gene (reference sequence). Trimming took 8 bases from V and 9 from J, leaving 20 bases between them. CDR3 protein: CASARELTSGQYF. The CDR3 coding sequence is TGTGCCAGTGCCCGGGAACTCACTTCAGGGCAGTACTTC.

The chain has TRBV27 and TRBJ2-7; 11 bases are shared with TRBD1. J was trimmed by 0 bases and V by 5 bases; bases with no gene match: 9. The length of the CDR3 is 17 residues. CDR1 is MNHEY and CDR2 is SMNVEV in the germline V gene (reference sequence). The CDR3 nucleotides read TGTGCCAGCAGTCCGCCGGGACAGGGGGAGATCTCCTACGAGCAGTACTTC. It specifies CASSPPGQGEISYEQYF.

CDR3 DNA sequence: TGCGCCAGCAGCCGTGACAGGGGGGACGGCTACACCTTC. Translating it yields CASSRDRGDGYTF. This chain joins TRBV5-1 and TRBJ1-2; 9 bases line up with TRBD1. Germline trimming cut 4 bases from V and 8 bases from J; bases unmatched to any gene: 6. The CDR3 is 13 residues long. Germline CDR1 SGHRS, CDR2 YFSETQ.

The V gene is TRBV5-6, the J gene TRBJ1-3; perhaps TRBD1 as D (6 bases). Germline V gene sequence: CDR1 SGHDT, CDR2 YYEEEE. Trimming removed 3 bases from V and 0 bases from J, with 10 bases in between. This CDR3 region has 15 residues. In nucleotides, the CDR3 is TGTGCCAGCAGCTCGACAGGACGCTCTGGAAACACCATATATTTT. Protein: CASSSTGRSGNTIYF.

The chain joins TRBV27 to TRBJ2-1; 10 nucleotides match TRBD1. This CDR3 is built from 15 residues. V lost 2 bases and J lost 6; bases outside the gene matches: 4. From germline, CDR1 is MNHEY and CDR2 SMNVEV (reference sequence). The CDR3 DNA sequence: TGTGCCAGCAGTTTAGGGACAGGGGATTTCAATGAGCAGTTCTTC. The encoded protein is CASSLGTGDFNEQFF.

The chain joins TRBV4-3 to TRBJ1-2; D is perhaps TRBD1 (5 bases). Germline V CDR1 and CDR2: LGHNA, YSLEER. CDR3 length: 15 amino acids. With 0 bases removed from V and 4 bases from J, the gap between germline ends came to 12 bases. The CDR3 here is CASSQDGAPFYGYTF. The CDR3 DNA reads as TGCGCCAGCAGCCAAGATGGGGCCCCCTTCTATGGCTACACCTTC.

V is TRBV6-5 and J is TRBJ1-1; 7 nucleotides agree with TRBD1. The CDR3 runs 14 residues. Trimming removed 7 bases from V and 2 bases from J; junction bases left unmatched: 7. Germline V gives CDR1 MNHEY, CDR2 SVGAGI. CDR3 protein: CASKETGINTEAFF. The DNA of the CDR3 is TGTGCCAGCAAAGAGACAGGGATTAACACTGAAGCTTTCTTT.

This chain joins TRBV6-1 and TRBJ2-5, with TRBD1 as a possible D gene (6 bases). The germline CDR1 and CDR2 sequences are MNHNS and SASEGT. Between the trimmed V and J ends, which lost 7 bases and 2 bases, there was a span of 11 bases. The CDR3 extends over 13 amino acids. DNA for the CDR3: TGTGCCAGCAAAAGGGGGTATCAAGAGACCCAGTACTTC. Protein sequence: CASKRGYQETQYF.

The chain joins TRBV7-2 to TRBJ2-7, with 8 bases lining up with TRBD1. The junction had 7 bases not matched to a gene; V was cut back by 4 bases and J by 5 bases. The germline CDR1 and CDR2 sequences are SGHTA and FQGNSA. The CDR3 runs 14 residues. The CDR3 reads CASSSRQGSNEQYF. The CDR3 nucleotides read TGTGCCAGCAGCTCACGACAGGGGAGCAACGAGCAGTACTTC.

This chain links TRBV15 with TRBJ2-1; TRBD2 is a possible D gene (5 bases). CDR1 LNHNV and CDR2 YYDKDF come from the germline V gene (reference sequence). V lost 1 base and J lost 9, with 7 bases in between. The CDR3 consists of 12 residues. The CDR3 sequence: CATSRAEGEQFF. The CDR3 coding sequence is TGTGCCACCAGCAGAGCAGAGGGTGAGCAGTTCTTC.

This CDR3 is CASSSMRDTDTQYF. The CDR3 DNA sequence: TGTGCCAGCAGCTCCATGAGAGACACAGATACGCAGTATTTT. V usage is TRBV5-4 and J usage is TRBJ2-3; unclear D gene. Germline V gives CDR1 SGHNT, CDR2 YYREEE (reference sequence). This CDR3 contains 14 residues. V lost 3 bases, J lost 2 bases, and 10 bases lay in between.

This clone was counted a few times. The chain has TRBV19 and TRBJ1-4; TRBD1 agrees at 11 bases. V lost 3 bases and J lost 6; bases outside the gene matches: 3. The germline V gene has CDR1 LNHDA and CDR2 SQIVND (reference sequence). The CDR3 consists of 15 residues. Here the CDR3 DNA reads TGTGCCAGTAGTATCCTGGGACAGGGGGATGAAAAACTGTTTTTT. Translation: CASSILGQGDEKLFF.

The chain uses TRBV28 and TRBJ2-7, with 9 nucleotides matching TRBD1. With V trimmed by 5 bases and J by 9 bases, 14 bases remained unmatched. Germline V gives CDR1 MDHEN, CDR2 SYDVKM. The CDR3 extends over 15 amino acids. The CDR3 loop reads CASSPLGGQGYRQYF. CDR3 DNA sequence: TGTGCCAGCAGTCCCCTGGGGGGACAGGGTTATAGGCAGTACTTC.

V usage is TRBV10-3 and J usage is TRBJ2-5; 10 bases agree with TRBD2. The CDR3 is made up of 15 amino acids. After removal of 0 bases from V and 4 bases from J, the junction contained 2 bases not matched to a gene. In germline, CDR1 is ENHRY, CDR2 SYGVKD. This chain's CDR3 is CAISESASGGETQYF. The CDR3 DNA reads TGTGCCATCAGTGAGTCGGCTAGCGGGGGAGAGACCCAGTACTTC.

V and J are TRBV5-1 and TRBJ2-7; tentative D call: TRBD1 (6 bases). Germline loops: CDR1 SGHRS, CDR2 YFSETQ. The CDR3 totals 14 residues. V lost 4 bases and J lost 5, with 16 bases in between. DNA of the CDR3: TGCGCCAGCAGCACCGGGACAAAACAGGACGAGCAGTACTTC. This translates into CASSTGTKQDEQYF. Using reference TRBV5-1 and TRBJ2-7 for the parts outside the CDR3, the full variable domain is KAGVTQTPRYLIKTRGQQVTLSCSPISGHRSVSWYQQTPGQGLQFLFEYFSETQRNKGNFPGRFSGRQFSNSRSEMNVSTLELGDSALYLCASSTGTKQDEQYFGPGTRLTVT.

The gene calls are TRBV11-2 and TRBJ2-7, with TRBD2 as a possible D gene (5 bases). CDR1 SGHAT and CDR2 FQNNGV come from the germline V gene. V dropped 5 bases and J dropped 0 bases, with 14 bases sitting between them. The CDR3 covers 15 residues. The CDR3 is CASSASGGLSYEQYF. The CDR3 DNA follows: TGTGCCAGCAGCGCATCGGGCGGGCTCTCCTACGAGCAGTACTTC.

The CDR3 region is CASSLEQGLANSPLHF. CDR3 DNA: TGCGCCAGCAGCTTGGAGCAAGGTTTAGCGAATTCACCCCTCCACTTT. The chain is built from TRBV5-1 and TRBJ1-6; D is unresolved. CDR3 length: 16 residues. V lost 0 bases and J 7 bases, leaving 14 bases between the germline ends. CDR1 is SGHRS and CDR2 is YFSETQ in the germline V gene. The complete variable domain, with remaining parts taken from reference TRBV5-1 and TRBJ1-6, reads KAGVTQTPRYLIKTRGQQVTLSCSPISGHRSVSWYQQTPGQGLQFLFEYFSETQRNKGNFPGRFSGRQFSNSRSEMNVSTLELGDSALYLCASSLEQGLANSPLHFGNGTRLTVT.

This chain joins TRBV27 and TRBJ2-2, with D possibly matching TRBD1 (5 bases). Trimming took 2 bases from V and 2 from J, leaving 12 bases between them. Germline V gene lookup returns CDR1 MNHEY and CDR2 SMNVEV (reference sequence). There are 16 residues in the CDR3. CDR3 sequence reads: CASSLGAAGNTGELFF. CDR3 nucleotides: TGTGCCAGCAGTTTAGGGGCAGCTGGAAACACCGGGGAGCTGTTTTTT.

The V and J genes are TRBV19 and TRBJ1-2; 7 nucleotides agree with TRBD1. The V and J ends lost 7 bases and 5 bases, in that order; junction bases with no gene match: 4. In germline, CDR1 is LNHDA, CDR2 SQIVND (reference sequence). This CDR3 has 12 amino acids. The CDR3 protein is CASNDRDYGYTF. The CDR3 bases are TGTGCCAGTAATGACAGGGATTATGGCTACACCTTC.

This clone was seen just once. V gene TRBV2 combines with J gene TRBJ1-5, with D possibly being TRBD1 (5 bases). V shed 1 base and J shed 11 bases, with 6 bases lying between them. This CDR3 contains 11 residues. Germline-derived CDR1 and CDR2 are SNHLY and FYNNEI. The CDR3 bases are TGTGCCAGCAGTGAAGACAGGACCCAGCATTTT. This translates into CASSEDRTQHF. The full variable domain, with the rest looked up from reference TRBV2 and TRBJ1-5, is EPEVTQTPSHQVTQMGQEVILRCVPISNHLYFYWYRQILGQKVEFLVSFYNNEISEKSEIFDDQFSVERPDGSNFTLKIRSTKLEDSAMYFCASSEDRTQHFGDGTRLSIL.

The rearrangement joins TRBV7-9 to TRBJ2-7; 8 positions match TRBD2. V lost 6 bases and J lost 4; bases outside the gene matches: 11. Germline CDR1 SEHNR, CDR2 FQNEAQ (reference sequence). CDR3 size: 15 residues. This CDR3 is CASSPSGTSRYEQYF. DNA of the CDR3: TGTGCCAGCAGTCCCTCCGGGACTAGTAGGTACGAGCAGTACTTC.